The 30 T cell receptor beta chains reported below all come from one sample, sequenced in a study of blood T cell repertoires in COVID-19. Only in-frame clones appear in the TCRdb table, and some are missing; sequencing was by immunoSEQ multiplex PCR. The top ten hold 3.6% of the sample, which has 200,000 to 250,000 clones, more than 70% seen once. The specimen was peripheral blood. These receptors came from a woman older than 75 with acute or convalescent COVID-19.

In regard to this clone: The sample carries other DNA sequences with the same CDR3. The chain recombines TRBV18 with TRBJ1-5; 7 bases match TRBD1. Germline CDR1 reads KGHSH; CDR2 reads LQKENI. This CDR3 is built from 13 residues. The V gene end was trimmed by 3 bases and the J gene end by 4 bases; junction bases not matched to a gene: 0. The chain's CDR3 is CASSPGQNQPQHF. In DNA form, the CDR3 reads TGTGCCAGCTCACCGGGACAGAATCAGCCCCAGCATTTT.

This clone is a singleton in its sample. V gene TRBV5-4 combines with J gene TRBJ2-3; 9 bases are a match to TRBD1. CDR1 and CDR2 (germline): SGHNT, YYREEE (reference sequence). This CDR3 spans 16 amino acids. V shed 4 bases, J shed 4 bases, and the junction held 10 bases outside the gene matches. The CDR3: CASSTGSGQGSDTQYF. The DNA of the CDR3 is TGTGCCAGCAGCACCGGTTCGGGACAGGGTTCAGATACGCAGTATTTT.

The V gene is TRBV5-1, the J gene TRBJ2-6, with 10 bases that match TRBD1. Germline V gene sequence: CDR1 SGHRS, CDR2 YFSETQ. The CDR3 spans 19 residues. After removal of 0 bases from V and 0 bases from J, the junction contained 6 bases not matched to a gene. CDR3 sequence (DNA): TGCGCCAGCAGCTTGGTTCCGGGACAGGGGATCTCTGGGGCCAACGTCCTGACTTTC. Protein: CASSLVPGQGISGANVLTF.

The chain joins TRBV18 to TRBJ1-3; D possibly corresponds to TRBD1 (5 bases). V lost 2 bases to trimming and J lost 0 bases, with 11 bases between them. Germline lookup yields CDR1 KGHSH and CDR2 LQKENI. The CDR3 runs to 16 residues. The DNA of the CDR3 is TGTGCCAGCTCACCAACCGCAGGGCACTCTGGAAACACCATATATTTT. It yields the protein CASSPTAGHSGNTIYF.

V and J are TRBV28 and TRBJ2-1, with TRBD2 identical over 7 bases. With V trimmed by 5 bases and J by 4 bases, 8 bases remained unmatched. Per germline, CDR1 MDHEN and CDR2 SYDVKM. This CDR3 spans 15 amino acids. CDR3 region: CASSPGGGRYNEQFF. The CDR3 DNA reads TGTGCCAGCAGTCCGGGCGGGGGACGGTACAATGAGCAGTTCTTC.

CDR3 protein: CASSQDFNSRDRVGQPQHF. The CDR3 region has the DNA TGTGCCAGCAGCCAAGATTTTAACTCCCGAGACAGGGTTGGTCAGCCCCAGCATTTT. This chain joins TRBV4-2 and TRBJ1-5; 7 nucleotides match TRBD1. Germline CDR1 LGHNA, CDR2 YNFKEQ. CDR3 length equals 19 residues. The V gene end was trimmed by 0 bases and the J gene end by 6 bases; junction bases not matched to a gene: 17.

The rearrangement links TRBV30 to TRBJ2-7, with no clear D. Germline CDR1 GTSNPN, CDR2 SVGIG (reference sequence). The CDR3 contains 12 residues. Trimming removed 1 base at V and 9 bases at J, with 13 bases between. The CDR3 nucleotides are TGTGCCTGGAGTGAAGTCAGGATGAGGCAGTACTTC. Amino acids: CAWSEVRMRQYF.

This clone was detected only once. The chain employs TRBV11-2 and TRBJ2-7; no firm D call. The CDR3 sequence is 11 residues long. The V and J ends lost 7 bases and 1 base respectively, with 5 bases between them. CDR1 and CDR2 from the germline V gene are SGHAT and FQNNGV. Here the CDR3 DNA reads TGTGCCAGCACCCCGTCCTACGAGCAGTACTTC. Protein: CASTPSYEQYF.

The rearrangement uses TRBV19 and TRBJ2-7; 7 bases line up with TRBD2. The CDR3 extends over 14 amino acids. Trimming cost V 5 bases and J 0 bases; bases outside gene matches: 4. CDR1 and CDR2 from the germline V gene are LNHDA and SQIVND (reference sequence). The CDR3 region is CASSDGGTSYEQYF. The CDR3 nucleotides read TGTGCCAGTAGTGACGGGGGGACCTCCTACGAGCAGTACTTC.

The chain links TRBV3-1 (or the pseudogene TRBV3-2) to TRBJ2-1, with 14 bases fitting TRBD2. Germline CDR1 is LGHDT and CDR2 is YNNKEL (reference sequence). This CDR3 contains 16 residues. V dropped 5 bases and J dropped 8; count of bases not matched to a gene: 8. The CDR3 region has the DNA TGTGCCAGCAGCGCCAGACTAGCGGGGGGGCCCGATGAGCAGTTCTTC. It encodes CASSARLAGGPDEQFF.

The chain links TRBV19 to TRBJ2-1; 9 bases line up with TRBD2. V was pared by 8 bases and J by 9 bases, with 11 bases of the junction left unmatched. This CDR3 has 14 residues. In germline, CDR1 is LNHDA, CDR2 SQIVND (reference sequence). The CDR3 DNA sequence: TGTGCCAGTCAAGGGCTAGCGGGGAGGGGTGAGCAGTTCTTC. It encodes CASQGLAGRGEQFF. The full variable domain, in which reference TRBV19 and TRBJ2-1 provide the parts outside the CDR3, is DGGITQSPKYLFRKEGQNVTLSCEQNLNHDAMYWYRQDPGQGLRLIYYSQIVNDFQKGDIAEGYSVSREKKESFPLTVTSAQKNPTAFYLCASQGLAGRGEQFFGPGTRLTVL.

The CDR3 protein is CASVQGLRNTEAFF. The CDR3 DNA reads TGTGCCAGCGTACAGGGATTGAGAAACACTGAAGCTTTCTTT. The chain combines TRBV7-2 with TRBJ1-1; TRBD1 might be the D (6 bases). This CDR3 has 14 residues. Germline CDR1 and CDR2: SGHTA and FQGNSA. With 8 bases removed from V and 2 bases from J, the gap between germline ends came to 15 bases.

This clone was recorded a few times. V gene TRBV7-9 combines with J gene TRBJ2-2; D is undetermined. Germline CDR1 SEHNR, CDR2 FQNEAQ (reference sequence). The CDR3 runs 13 residues. Trimming removed 4 bases at V and 4 bases at J, with 7 bases between. In DNA, the CDR3 is TGTGCCAGCAGCTGGTCGGGCACCGGGGAGCTGTTTTTT. Protein product: CASSWSGTGELFF.

This clone was recorded at least ten times. The chain uses TRBV28 and TRBJ1-2; D gene uncertain. Germline V gene lookup returns CDR1 MDHEN and CDR2 SYDVKM. The V end was cut by 4 bases, the J end by 7 bases, with 13 bases between. The CDR3 consists of 13 residues. DNA for the CDR3: TGTGCCAGCAGTTACAGTGTTGGAAGTGGCTACACCTTC. Its protein is CASSYSVGSGYTF.

The V gene is TRBV20-1, the J gene TRBJ1-2; TRBD1 is a possible D gene (6 bases). The germline CDR1 and CDR2 sequences are DFQATT and SNEGSKA (reference sequence). The CDR3 covers 12 residues. With 3 bases removed from V and 3 bases from J, the gap between germline ends came to 8 bases. This CDR3 is CSASYRDYGYTF. The CDR3 bases are TGCAGTGCTAGTTACAGGGACTATGGCTACACCTTC.

Only one count was recorded for this clone. V gene TRBV6-5 combines with J gene TRBJ2-1; 9 bases align to TRBD1. Trimming took 8 bases from V and 9 from J; bases not matched to a gene: 8. CDR3 length: 13 residues. Germline assignment: CDR1 MNHEY and CDR2 SVGAGI. The chain's CDR3 is CASLGTGISEQFF. The CDR3 region has the DNA TGTGCCAGCCTGGGGACAGGGATAAGTGAGCAGTTCTTC.

V gene TRBV5-4 combines with J gene TRBJ1-2, with unresolved D. Germline CDR1 and CDR2: SGHNT and YYREEE (reference sequence). The V and J ends lost 0 bases and 2 bases respectively, with 5 bases between them. CDR3 length: 13 amino acids. CDR3 DNA sequence: TGTGCCAGCAGCTTGGGGCAGAACTATGGCTACACCTTC. Translating it yields CASSLGQNYGYTF.

V is TRBV6-2 or TRBV6-3 and J is TRBJ2-7; 8 nucleotides match TRBD1. With V trimmed by 2 bases and J by 0 bases, 6 bases remained unmatched. The CDR3 length is 16 residues. Germline CDR1 reads MNHEY; CDR2 reads SVGEGT. Here the CDR3 DNA reads TGTGCCAGCAGTTACCCCCGGACAGGGCTCTCCTACGAGCAGTACTTC. This gives the protein CASSYPRTGLSYEQYF.

V and J are TRBV24-1 and TRBJ1-1; D is perhaps TRBD1 (5 bases). CDR3 size: 14 residues. The germline V and J ends were trimmed by 7 bases and 6 bases, with 17 bases remaining between them. Germline loops: CDR1 KGHDR, CDR2 SFDVKD. CDR3 amino acids: CATRAGGLGAEAFF. The CDR3 DNA reads as TGTGCCACCAGGGCCGGGGGTCTGGGCGCTGAAGCTTTCTTT.

The chain combines TRBV10-3 with TRBJ2-1; D possibly corresponds to TRBD2 (5 bases). The CDR3 loop spans 12 amino acids. V lost 3 bases and J 10 bases, leaving 10 bases between the germline ends. Per germline, CDR1 ENHRY and CDR2 SYGVKD. CDR3 sequence: CAISDRGQEQFF. For the CDR3, the DNA is TGTGCCATCAGTGACCGAGGGCAGGAGCAGTTCTTC.

This clone has just a few counts. This chain links TRBV7-8 with TRBJ2-2, with 10 nucleotides matching TRBD1. Losses at the gene ends were 2 bases for V and 6 bases for J; bases not matched to a gene: 6. The CDR3 contains 16 residues. Germline values: CDR1 SGHVS, CDR2 FQNEAQ. DNA of the CDR3: TGTGCCAGCAGCTTACCGCGCGGGACAGGGGCCGGGGAGCTGTTTTTT. The encoded protein is CASSLPRGTGAGELFF.

This clone occurred once. The V and J genes are TRBV7-9 and TRBJ1-1; D is uncertain. The CDR3 sequence is 14 residues long. Trimming pared 5 bases from V and 2 bases from J, leaving 12 bases between. From germline, CDR1 is SEHNR and CDR2 FQNEAQ (reference sequence). CDR3 region: CASSLPIVNTEAFF. As DNA, the CDR3 is TGTGCCAGCAGCCTACCGATAGTAAACACTGAAGCTTTCTTT.

A note on this clone: Other nucleotide sequences from this sample produce the same CDR3. This chain connects TRBV19 to TRBJ2-1, with 10 bases identical to TRBD2. The CDR3 loop spans 15 amino acids. V was clipped by 3 bases and J by 2 bases; unmatched bases: 1. Germline V gene sequence: CDR1 LNHDA, CDR2 SQIVND (reference sequence). DNA of the CDR3: TGTGCCAGTAGTATTAGCGGGGGGCCCTACAATGAGCAGTTCTTC. Its protein product is CASSISGGPYNEQFF.

This clone was observed many times. The J gene is TRBJ2-2, the V gene TRBV3-1 (or the pseudogene TRBV3-2); D ambiguous. CDR3 size: 13 residues. The germline CDR1 and CDR2 sequences are LGHDT and YNNKEL (reference sequence). Between the trimmed V and J ends, which lost 6 bases and 5 bases, there was a span of 10 bases. The CDR3 nucleotides are TGTGCCAGCAGGGCGGTTAATACCGGGGAGCTGTTTTTT. It yields the protein CASRAVNTGELFF.

The chain combines TRBV3-1 (or the pseudogene TRBV3-2) with TRBJ2-1, with TRBD1 identical over 9 bases. After removal of 4 bases from V and 3 bases from J, the junction contained 4 bases not matched to a gene. The CDR3 spans 15 residues. In germline, CDR1 is LGHDT, CDR2 YNNKEL (reference sequence). The chain's CDR3 is CASSLDRGIYNEQFF. As DNA, the CDR3 is TGTGCCAGCAGCCTCGACAGGGGGATCTACAATGAGCAGTTCTTC.

The chain is built from TRBV6-6 and TRBJ1-2, with a weak D call TRBD1 (6 bases). Trimming took off 5 bases at V and 5 bases at J, with 15 bases between the two ends. CDR1 and CDR2 (germline): MNHNY, SVGAGI (reference sequence). The CDR3 runs 14 residues. CDR3 nucleotide sequence: TGTGCCAGCAGTGACCTTGGACAGAATTATGGCTACACCTTC. Encoded protein: CASSDLGQNYGYTF.

The chain links TRBV19 to TRBJ2-1, with 8 positions matching TRBD2. CDR3 length: 15 residues. V trimming: 7 bases; J trimming: 7 bases; junction bases outside the gene matches: 12. Germline CDR1 and CDR2: LNHDA and SQIVND (reference sequence). The CDR3 nucleotides are TGTGCCAGTAATCGTCAGCGGGGGCCGGGTAATGAGCAGTTCTTC. Encoded protein: CASNRQRGPGNEQFF.

This sequence joins TRBV9 and TRBJ2-5; maybe TRBD1 (6 bases). The CDR3 covers 14 residues. In germline, CDR1 is SGDLS, CDR2 YYNGEE. V lost 4 bases, J lost 4 bases, and 14 bases lay in between. The DNA for the CDR3 is TGTGCCAGCAGCCCCCAGGGGCTGGGAGAGACCCAGTACTTC. Amino acid sequence: CASSPQGLGETQYF. The full variable domain, completed using reference TRBV9 and TRBJ2-5, is DSGVTQTPKHLITATGQRVTLRCSPRSGDLSVYWYQQSLDQGLQFLIQYYNGEERAKGNILERFSAQQFPDLHSELNLSSLELGDSALYFCASSPQGLGETQYFGPGTRLLVL.

The J gene is TRBJ1-1, the V gene TRBV10-1; 8 bases are shared with TRBD1. The CDR3 covers 13 residues. Germline V lookup: CDR1 WNHNN, CDR2 SYGVQD (reference sequence). With V trimmed by 6 bases and J by 1 base, 1 base remained unmatched. CDR3 coding DNA: TGCGCCAGCAGCCAGGGGGCGAACACTGAAGCTTTCTTT. Its translation: CASSQGANTEAFF.

The chain carries TRBV19 and TRBJ2-1; TRBD2 is a possible D gene (5 bases). The CDR3 is 15 amino acids. The V gene's germline CDR1 is LNHDA and CDR2 SQIVND (reference sequence). Trimming stripped 3 bases from V and 6 bases from J, with 15 bases between. CDR3 sequence: CASSILAGVGNEQFF. The CDR3 DNA sequence: TGTGCCAGTAGTATTCTAGCCGGGGTAGGCAATGAGCAGTTCTTC.